The TCR beta chain under discussion was sequenced for a study of cytomegalovirus exposure and HLA in healthy donors. Overall study findings and caveats: Presence/absence analyses treated sequencing depth as roughly uniform across donors. In a later analysis, TCR beta V- and J-gene trimming showed a link to a missense DCLRE1C variant. The authors enumerated around 150 TCR beta chains as linked to cytomegalovirus.

CDR1 is KGHSH, CDR2 LQKENI, per germline. Trimming cost V 1 base and J 8 bases, with 8 bases left between them. The CDR3 contains 12 residues. As for this clone: The antigen remains unidentified.

PCR used 60 Vbeta primers and 13 Jbeta primers. Produced via immunoSEQ multiplex PCR; TCRdb's table is partial and in-frame only. Of approximately 97,000 clones listed, about 80% are singletons. This TCR came from a male donor in good health and CMV-seropositive. The rearrangement links TRBV18 to TRBJ1-2; no definite D call. Input material: PBMCs. The CDR3 DNA sequence: TGTGCCAGCTCACCACAGCGGAGCGGCTACACCTTC. Its translation: CASSPQRSGYTF.